These T cell receptor beta chains were read from a single sample in a study of identical twins. TCRdb processed the 5' RACE reads anew with MiXCR; each CDR3 protein has one entry. This sample has roughly 1,500,000 distinct CDR3 sequences, with about 32% found just once. Material for sequencing was cord blood. The source is a newborn girl in good health. The CDR3 runs from the conserved cysteine through the conserved F or W. D genes are given only for firm matches. The size field is filled for only some rows; it gives once, few, many or a size class.

d_call: -
clone_size: -
v_call: TRBV7-6
j_call: TRBJ1-1
cdr3_nt: TGTGCCAGCAGCTTAACCCTGAGCTCGGTCAACACTGAAGCTTTCTTT
cdr3_aa: CASSLTLSSVNTEAFF

d_call: -
clone_size: -
v_call: TRBV10-3
j_call: TRBJ2-1
cdr3_nt: TGTGCCATCAGTAGGGCAAGCTCCTACAATGAGCAGTTCTTC
cdr3_aa: CAISRASSYNEQFF

d_call: -
clone_size: -
v_call: TRBV12-3/TRBV12-4
j_call: TRBJ2-1
cdr3_nt: TGTGCCAGCAGTCTGGGACCTCAGTTCTTC
cdr3_aa: CASSLGPQFF

d_call: -
clone_size: many
v_call: TRBV28
j_call: TRBJ2-7
cdr3_nt: TGTGCCAGCAGTAGTACTACAGAGGGGTTTGGTGAGCAGTACTTC
cdr3_aa: CASSSTTEGFGEQYF

d_call: TRBD2
clone_size: -
v_call: TRBV2
j_call: TRBJ2-1
cdr3_nt: TGTGCCAGCAGTGTGACTAGCGGGGGGGCCTGGCAGTTCTTC
cdr3_aa: CASSVTSGGAWQFF

d_call: -
clone_size: few
v_call: TRBV16
j_call: TRBJ2-6
cdr3_nt: TGTGCCAGCCATACGAACAGGGCTCTCTCTGGGGCCAACGTCCTGACTTTC
cdr3_aa: CASHTNRALSGANVLTF

d_call: -
clone_size: -
v_call: TRBV6-6
j_call: TRBJ2-3
cdr3_nt: TGTGCCAGCAGAAATACGGGACGCGGCACAGATACGCAGTATTTT
cdr3_aa: CASRNTGRGTDTQYF

d_call: TRBD2
clone_size: once
v_call: TRBV4-2
j_call: TRBJ2-7
cdr3_nt: TGTGCCAGCAGCCAAGAATCAGCGGGAGCCCCCTACAATGAGCAGTACTTC
cdr3_aa: CASSQESAGAPYNEQYF

d_call: -
clone_size: -
v_call: TRBV29-1
j_call: TRBJ1-1
cdr3_nt: TGCAGCGTGGCTAGGGCCCTCTCACCTGAAGCTTTCTTT
cdr3_aa: CSVARALSPEAFF

d_call: -
clone_size: -
v_call: TRBV28
j_call: TRBJ1-2
cdr3_nt: TGTGCCAGCAGATACTCAGTAGCGGGTGGCTACACCTTC
cdr3_aa: CASRYSVAGGYTF

d_call: TRBD2
clone_size: -
v_call: TRBV28
j_call: TRBJ2-7
cdr3_nt: TGTGCCAGCACCACCGGACTAGCGGGGGAAGAGCAGTACTTC
cdr3_aa: CASTTGLAGEEQYF

d_call: TRBD1
clone_size: many
v_call: TRBV12-3/TRBV12-4
j_call: TRBJ1-2
cdr3_nt: TGTGCCAGCAGTTTAAGCACAGGGGCCTATGGCTACACCTTC
cdr3_aa: CASSLSTGAYGYTF

d_call: TRBD2
clone_size: -
v_call: TRBV25-1
j_call: TRBJ2-3
cdr3_nt: TGTGCCAGCAGTGAATATAGGACTAGCGGAACAGATACGCAGTATTTT
cdr3_aa: CASSEYRTSGTDTQYF

d_call: -
clone_size: -
v_call: TRBV11-3
j_call: TRBJ1-3
cdr3_nt: TGTGCCCCACCGGGGGCTGGAAACACCATATATTTT
cdr3_aa: CAPPGAGNTIYF

d_call: -
clone_size: few
v_call: TRBV7-9
j_call: TRBJ2-7
cdr3_nt: TGTGCCATCCCTGGAAGCTCCTACGAGCAGTACTTC
cdr3_aa: CAIPGSSYEQYF

d_call: -
clone_size: few
v_call: TRBV28
j_call: TRBJ1-6
cdr3_nt: TGTGCCAGCAGTCCCCGTCGGGGTTATAATTCACCCCTCCACTTT
cdr3_aa: CASSPRRGYNSPLHF

d_call: -
clone_size: few
v_call: TRBV6-1
j_call: TRBJ1-4
cdr3_nt: TGTGCCAGCAGTGAGATTCGACAGAATGAAAAACTGTTTTTT
cdr3_aa: CASSEIRQNEKLFF

d_call: -
clone_size: few
v_call: TRBV24-1
j_call: TRBJ2-2
cdr3_nt: TGTGCCACCATGAGACGGAACACCGGGGAGCTGTTTTTT
cdr3_aa: CATMRRNTGELFF

d_call: TRBD2
clone_size: -
v_call: TRBV7-2
j_call: TRBJ2-7
cdr3_nt: TGTGCCAGCAGCCCGCGGACTAGCGGGGGATTCTACGAGCAGTACTTC
cdr3_aa: CASSPRTSGGFYEQYF

d_call: -
clone_size: -
v_call: TRBV4-1
j_call: TRBJ1-2
cdr3_nt: TGCGCCAGCAGCCAAGACAAGGACTATGGCTACACCTTC
cdr3_aa: CASSQDKDYGYTF

d_call: -
clone_size: few
v_call: TRBV12-3/TRBV12-4
j_call: TRBJ1-2
cdr3_nt: TGTGCCAGCAGTTCCGTCGGGGGGAGCTACACCTTC
cdr3_aa: CASSSVGGSYTF

d_call: -
clone_size: few
v_call: TRBV5-1
j_call: TRBJ2-1
cdr3_nt: TGCGCCAGCAGCTTTATCAGGGCATCATACTCCTACAATGAGCAGTTCTTC
cdr3_aa: CASSFIRASYSYNEQFF

d_call: -
clone_size: -
v_call: TRBV10-3
j_call: TRBJ2-7
cdr3_nt: TGTGCCATCAGTCTCCGGGTCTCTACCTACGAGCGGTACTTC
cdr3_aa: CAISLRVSTYERYF

d_call: TRBD2
clone_size: -
v_call: TRBV3-1
j_call: TRBJ2-5
cdr3_nt: TGTGCCAGCAGCCGCGGGACTAGCGGGCAAGAGACCCAGTACTTC
cdr3_aa: CASSRGTSGQETQYF

d_call: TRBD1
clone_size: -
v_call: TRBV20-1
j_call: TRBJ2-4
cdr3_nt: TGCAGTGCGGACAGGAACTTAGCCAAAAACATTCAGTACTTC
cdr3_aa: CSADRNLAKNIQYF

d_call: -
clone_size: few
v_call: TRBV29-1
j_call: TRBJ1-1
cdr3_nt: TGCAGCGTTGATGAGGTCGCCCTACAAGCTTTCTTT
cdr3_aa: CSVDEVALQAFF

d_call: -
clone_size: -
v_call: TRBV20-1
j_call: TRBJ2-7
cdr3_nt: TGCAGTGCTAACCGGGACAACTCCTACGAGCAGTACTTC
cdr3_aa: CSANRDNSYEQYF

d_call: -
clone_size: few
v_call: TRBV12-3/TRBV12-4
j_call: TRBJ2-5
cdr3_nt: TGTGCCAGCGGCAAGCGGGACCAAGAGACCCAGTACTTC
cdr3_aa: CASGKRDQETQYF

d_call: TRBD2
clone_size: -
v_call: TRBV6-5
j_call: TRBJ2-5
cdr3_nt: TGTGCCAGCAGTTACTCTCGGACTAGCGGGACGCGAGAGACCCAGTACTTC
cdr3_aa: CASSYSRTSGTRETQYF

d_call: -
clone_size: -
v_call: TRBV4-2
j_call: TRBJ1-3
cdr3_nt: TGTGCCAGCAGCCAAGAGCAGGGCGCCTCTGGAAACACCATATATTTT
cdr3_aa: CASSQEQGASGNTIYF

d_call: -
clone_size: few
v_call: TRBV2
j_call: TRBJ2-1
cdr3_nt: TGTGCCAGCAGTGAAACCCCTCGTGGTGAGCAGTTCTTC
cdr3_aa: CASSETPRGEQFF

d_call: -
clone_size: few
v_call: TRBV4-2
j_call: TRBJ1-5
cdr3_nt: TGTGCCAGCAGCCAGTTTCAGGGAGGCATCAATCAGCCCCAGCATTTT
cdr3_aa: CASSQFQGGINQPQHF

d_call: -
clone_size: -
v_call: TRBV3-1
j_call: TRBJ2-2
cdr3_nt: TGTGCCAGCAGCCAAGTGAGACTAAAGGGGGCCGGGGAGCTGTTTTTT
cdr3_aa: CASSQVRLKGAGELFF

d_call: -
clone_size: few
v_call: TRBV20-1
j_call: TRBJ1-1
cdr3_nt: TGCAGTGCTCTACCTCGGCAGAACACTGAAGCTTTCTTT
cdr3_aa: CSALPRQNTEAFF

d_call: -
clone_size: -
v_call: TRBV5-1
j_call: TRBJ2-2
cdr3_nt: TGCGCCAGCAGCTTGGGATCCGGGATGTTCGCGTGGACCGGGGAGCTGTTTTTT
cdr3_aa: CASSLGSGMFAWTGELFF

d_call: -
clone_size: -
v_call: TRBV24-1
j_call: TRBJ2-3
cdr3_nt: TGTGCCACCAGTGATTTGCCGTCTTTGACCACAGATACGCAGTATTTT
cdr3_aa: CATSDLPSLTTDTQYF

d_call: -
clone_size: -
v_call: TRBV27
j_call: TRBJ2-5
cdr3_nt: TGTGCCAGCAGACAAATGGTGGGTGAGCAGTACTTC
cdr3_aa: CASRQMVGEQYF

d_call: TRBD2
clone_size: -
v_call: TRBV4-2
j_call: TRBJ2-7
cdr3_nt: TGTGCCAGCAGCCTACTAGCGGGCCCCCCCTACGAGCAGTACTTC
cdr3_aa: CASSLLAGPPYEQYF

d_call: TRBD2
clone_size: -
v_call: TRBV20-1
j_call: TRBJ2-7
cdr3_nt: TGCAGTGTCGGGACTAGCGGGTACCCCTACGAGCAGTACTTC
cdr3_aa: CSVGTSGYPYEQYF

d_call: -
clone_size: -
v_call: TRBV20-1
j_call: TRBJ2-1
cdr3_nt: TGCAGTGCCCACTGGGGGGAAATACTCGAGCAGTTCTTC
cdr3_aa: CSAHWGEILEQFF

d_call: -
clone_size: few
v_call: TRBV12-3/TRBV12-4
j_call: TRBJ1-1
cdr3_nt: TGTGCCAGCAGTTTTACGCGGATCCGGAACACTGAAGCTTTCTTT
cdr3_aa: CASSFTRIRNTEAFF

d_call: -
clone_size: -
v_call: TRBV6-2/TRBV6-3
j_call: TRBJ2-4
cdr3_nt: TGTGCCAGCAGTCAATCCCGCCAGCCTAAGTACTTC
cdr3_aa: CASSQSRQPKYF

d_call: TRBD1
clone_size: -
v_call: TRBV20-1
j_call: TRBJ1-2
cdr3_nt: TGCAGTGCTACAGGCCCCAGGGGGCGAGCTAACTATGGCTACACCTTC
cdr3_aa: CSATGPRGRANYGYTF

d_call: TRBD1
clone_size: -
v_call: TRBV6-1
j_call: TRBJ1-5
cdr3_nt: TGTGCCAGCAGTGAATGGACAGGGAGAAACAATCAGCCCCAGCATTTT
cdr3_aa: CASSEWTGRNNQPQHF

d_call: TRBD2
clone_size: -
v_call: TRBV20-1
j_call: TRBJ2-1
cdr3_nt: TGCAGTGCTTCACGACTAGCGGGAGACCCCTACAATGAGCAGTTCTTC
cdr3_aa: CSASRLAGDPYNEQFF

d_call: -
clone_size: -
v_call: TRBV6-6
j_call: TRBJ2-7
cdr3_nt: TGTGCCAGCAGTTACTACTTGTTGGGGGCCCCCTACGAGCAGTACTTC
cdr3_aa: CASSYYLLGAPYEQYF

d_call: -
clone_size: -
v_call: TRBV20-1
j_call: TRBJ2-7
cdr3_nt: TGCAGTGCTAGAGGGGGGGGGACAGTCCTCTCCGAGCAGTACTTC
cdr3_aa: CSARGGGTVLSEQYF

d_call: TRBD1
clone_size: -
v_call: TRBV20-1
j_call: TRBJ1-4
cdr3_nt: TGCAGTGCTAGAGCCCAGCCGGGACAGATAAATGAAAAACTGTTTTTT
cdr3_aa: CSARAQPGQINEKLFF

d_call: -
clone_size: -
v_call: TRBV21-1
j_call: TRBJ1-6
cdr3_nt: TGTGCCAGCAGCACAAAAACAGGGGGCCCTAATTCACCCCTCCACTTT
cdr3_aa: CASSTKTGGPNSPLHF

d_call: -
clone_size: -
v_call: TRBV9
j_call: TRBJ2-7
cdr3_nt: TGTGCCAGCAGCGTAGCTTGGCAGGGAGCCTACGAGCAGTACTTC
cdr3_aa: CASSVAWQGAYEQYF

d_call: TRBD1
clone_size: -
v_call: TRBV5-1
j_call: TRBJ2-4
cdr3_nt: TGCGCCAGCAGCTTCACAGGGGGGTTGGAAAACATTCAGTACTTC
cdr3_aa: CASSFTGGLENIQYF

d_call: -
clone_size: -
v_call: TRBV20-1
j_call: TRBJ2-3
cdr3_nt: TGCAGTGCCCTGACCCCCCGGAGCACAGATACGCAGTATTTT
cdr3_aa: CSALTPRSTDTQYF

d_call: TRBD2
clone_size: -
v_call: TRBV24-1
j_call: TRBJ2-7
cdr3_nt: TGTGCCACGAGGATAGGGACTAGCGGATACGAGCAGTACTTC
cdr3_aa: CATRIGTSGYEQYF

d_call: -
clone_size: few
v_call: TRBV27
j_call: TRBJ1-5
cdr3_nt: TGTGCCAGCAGTTTTCGGGCTCCCCATAGCAATCAGCCCCAGCATTTT
cdr3_aa: CASSFRAPHSNQPQHF

d_call: TRBD2
clone_size: -
v_call: TRBV5-1
j_call: TRBJ2-1
cdr3_nt: TGCGCCAGCAGCTCGGATAGCGGGGGGAACAATGAGCAGTTCTTC
cdr3_aa: CASSSDSGGNNEQFF